Following are 9 T cell receptor beta chains from one sample sequenced in a study of T cell clonality in common variable immunodeficiency. Overall study findings and caveats: In common variable immunodeficiency, TCR beta chains reportedly carried fewer deletions and N-nucleotide insertions.

No antigen is known for these receptors. Generated by immunoSEQ multiplex PCR, the TCRdb table keeps only in-frame clones and is missing some. Observed in the sample are approximately 12,000 clones, none of them singletons. Material: peripheral blood mononuclear cells. The receptors originated from a human donor with common variable immunodeficiency.

As for this clone: Compared with germline, one end of the junction differs, possibly owing to a read error. The DNA read from the CDR3 is TGTTCCAGCAGCTATCCCTCAGGG. Its translation: CSSSYPSG. The CDR3 as a whole reads CSSSYPSGAFF. This chain uses TRBV7-9 with TRBJ1-1; D is possibly TRBD1 (5 bases). The read ends 3 residues shy of where the CDR3 ends; the end is completed using the germline J gene. CDR3 length: 11 residues. Germline V CDR1 and CDR2: SEHNR, FQNEAQ (reference sequence).

This clone has only a few counts. The read terminates 3 residues before the CDR3 end, so the remaining end is supplied by the germline J gene. The chain recombines TRBV19 with TRBJ1-1; 8 positions match TRBD1. The CDR3 has 17 residues. Per germline, CDR1 LNHDA and CDR2 SQIVND (reference sequence). V lost 5 bases to trimming and J lost 7 bases; unmatched junction nucleotides: 18. The CDR3 reads CASSVVRFTRGRLEAFF. CDR3 bases read: TGTGCCAGTAGTGTGGTTCGATTTACCAGGGGGCGCCTTGAA.

This clone turned up a few times. The DNA ends 3 residues before the CDR3 does, and the rest of the CDR3 is filled in from the germline J gene. V is TRBV11-3 and J is TRBJ1-5; 7 nucleotides align to TRBD1. There are 11 residues in the CDR3. CDR1 is SGHNT and CDR2 is YENEEA in the germline V gene. The DNA read from the CDR3 is TGTGCCAGCAGCCAGGGGGGTCCC. Protein product: CASSQGGP. The complete CDR3 sequence is CASSQGGPQHF.

Relative to its sample, this clone is medium-sized. The sequenced fragment ends 3 residues before the CDR3 boundary, so the rest is inferred from the germline J gene. The rearrangement uses TRBV5-1 and TRBJ1-2, with a possible D match to TRBD1 (6 bases). CDR1 SGHRS and CDR2 YFSETQ come from the germline V gene. Trimming cost V 4 bases and J 3 bases, with 10 bases left between them. The CDR3 consists of 13 residues. The CDR3 DNA, read in part, is TGCGCCAGCAGCCAAGCAGGGGACTATGGC. It specifies CASSQAGDYG. The entire CDR3 protein reads CASSQAGDYGYTF.

This clone appeared a few times. The read ends 3 residues shy of where the CDR3 ends; the end is completed using the germline J gene. The chain combines TRBV18 with TRBJ1-1; TRBD1 matches at 9 bases. Trimming at V came to 1 base and at J to 0 bases, leaving 9 bases not matched to a gene. The CDR3 is 18 amino acids. Germline V CDR1 and CDR2: KGHSH, LQKENI. CDR3 in amino acids: CASSPRGTGSGLNTEAFF. Partial CDR3 DNA: TGTGCCAGCTCACCACGGGGGACAGGGAGTGGTTTGAACACTGAA.

In the case of this clone: From the germline J gene comes the end of the CDR3, since the read stops 3 residues before it. The rearrangement joins TRBV30 to TRBJ2-2; 10 bases fit TRBD1. Germline CDR1 GTSNPN, CDR2 SVGIG (reference sequence). V lost 5 bases, J lost 8 bases, and 5 bases stayed unmatched. CDR3 length: 13 amino acids. The CDR3 sequence: CAWDRGPTGELFF. CDR3 DNA (partial): TGTGCCTGGGACAGGGGGCCGACGGGGGAG.

This clone was detected a few times. Read sequence stops 3 residues before the CDR3 end, and the germline J gene provides the missing end. V gene TRBV19 combines with J gene TRBJ1-2; 7 nucleotides line up with TRBD1. The CDR3 spans 15 residues. In germline, CDR1 is LNHDA, CDR2 SQIVND (reference sequence). This CDR3 is CASRDGRQGTFGYTF. Partial CDR3 DNA: TGTGCCAGTAGGGACGGAAGACAGGGTACATTCGGC.

This clone was seen repeatedly, ten times or more. The read ends 3 residues early relative to the CDR3; the germline J gene fills the gap. The V gene is TRBV20-1, the J gene TRBJ2-5, with D possibly TRBD1 on 5 matching bases. Looked up from germline, CDR1 is DFQATT and CDR2 is SNEGSKA (reference sequence). V lost 5 bases to trimming and J lost 2 bases, with 15 bases between them. CDR3 length: 14 residues. CDR3 DNA, as far as it was read: TGCAGTGCTGCCCTAGGGGCAGGACAAGAGACC. Protein: CSAALGAGQET. The full CDR3 reads CSAALGAGQETQYF.

As for this clone: The read halts 3 residues ahead of the CDR3 end, with the missing end drawn from the germline J gene. The rearrangement links TRBV2 to TRBJ1-6; 9 bases fit TRBD1. Germline lookup yields CDR1 SNHLY and CDR2 FYNNEI. V shed 5 bases, J shed 10 bases, and the junction held 6 bases outside the gene matches. This CDR3 has 14 residues. The CDR3 DNA, read in part, is TGTGCCAGCAGTCTGGGACAGGGAGGGTCACCC. Translating it yields CASSLGQGGSP. The full-length CDR3 reads as CASSLGQGGSPLHF.